These T cell receptor beta chains were read from a single sample in a study of a mutant IDH1 vaccine in newly diagnosed glioma. No cognate antigen is known for these TCRs. The table came from immunoSEQ multiplex PCR; TCRdb's copy has only in-frame clones and leaves some out. Among tens of thousands of clones, roughly 84% were seen once, and the ten largest hold approximately 3.7%. The sample was PBMCs, taken from a glioma patient whose treatment included an IDH1 peptide vaccine. These receptors originate from a man younger than 45 with glioma. CDR3s include the opening cysteine and the closing phenylalanine or tryptophan. D genes are given only for firm matches. Where a row states a size, it is once, few, many or the class of an expanded clone; other rows omit it.

TRBV28	NA	TRBJ2-6	NA	CASRGRGAGANVLTF	TGTGCCAGCAGGGGTAGGGGGGCTGGGGCCAACGTCCTGACTTTC
TRBV5-6	NA	TRBJ1-6	NA	CASSLGENSPLHF	TGTGCCAGCAGCTTGGGGGAGAATTCACCCCTCCACTTT
TRBV6-5	TRBD2	TRBJ2-3	few	CAISAGLDPTDTQYF	TGTGCCATCAGTGCGGGACTAGACCCCACAGATACGCAGTATTTT
TRBV20-1	NA	TRBJ2-1	once	CSARINEQFF	TGCAGTGCTAGAATCAATGAGCAGTTCTTC
TRBV29-1	NA	TRBJ1-1	NA	CSVEWEQGFTEAFF	TGCAGCGTTGAATGGGAACAGGGTTTCACTGAAGCTTTCTTT
TRBV5-1	TRBD2	TRBJ2-5	NA	CASSRVRASGQETQYF	TGCGCCAGCAGCCGGGTGAGGGCTAGCGGTCAAGAGACCCAGTACTTC
TRBV7-9	NA	TRBJ2-7	NA	CASSWGAVYEQYF	TGTGCCAGCAGCTGGGGGGCTGTCTACGAGCAGTACTTC
TRBV5-1	NA	TRBJ2-7	few	CASSLEGLEQYF	TGCGCCAGCAGCTTGGAAGGGCTCGAGCAGTACTTC
TRBV5-6	NA	TRBJ1-5	NA	CASSLGQLRKPQHF	TGTGCCAGCAGCTTGGGGCAGCTCAGGAAGCCCCAGCATTTT
TRBV7-8	TRBD1	TRBJ1-1	NA	CASSPRGRGNTEAFF	TGTGCCAGCAGCCCCAGGGGGCGTGGGAACACTGAAGCTTTCTTT
TRBV11-2	TRBD2	TRBJ2-5	NA	CASSLASGGYRETQYF	TGTGCCAGCAGCTTAGCTAGCGGGGGGTACAGGGAGACCCAGTACTTC
TRBV18	NA	TRBJ1-1	NA	CASSVRGNTEAFF	TGTGCCAGCTCAGTGCGGGGGAACACTGAAGCTTTCTTT
TRBV25-1	NA	TRBJ1-1	NA	CASSELYSSNTEAFF	TGTGCCAGCAGTGAGCTCTACTCCTCGAACACTGAAGCTTTCTTT
TRBV7-6	TRBD2	TRBJ2-5	NA	CASSPWGGETQYF	TGTGCCAGCAGCCCGTGGGGAGGGGAGACCCAGTACTTC
TRBV6-1	TRBD2	TRBJ2-5	NA	CASSEKRLAGGGEETQYF	TGTGCCAGCAGTGAAAAGAGGCTAGCGGGGGGCGGAGAAGAGACCCAGTACTTC
TRBV4-2	TRBD1	TRBJ1-1	NA	CASSKRQGASAEAFF	TGTGCCAGCAGCAAGAGACAGGGGGCGAGTGCTGAAGCTTTCTTT
TRBV6-6	TRBD2	TRBJ2-3	few	CASSMGLAYTDTQYF	TGTGCCAGCAGCATGGGACTAGCTTACACAGATACGCAGTATTTT
TRBV2	TRBD1	TRBJ1-6	NA	CASRGTVSNSPLHF	TGTGCCAGCAGGGGGACAGTGTCGAATTCACCCCTCCACTTT
TRBV21-1	NA	TRBJ1-1	once	CASSKHRNTEAFF	TGTGCCAGCAGCAAACATCGGAACACTGAAGCTTTCTTT
TRBV15	NA	TRBJ2-4	NA	CATSSYRFIAKNIQYF	TGTGCCACCAGCAGCTATCGGTTCATAGCCAAAAACATTCAGTACTTC
TRBV20-1	NA	TRBJ1-1	NA	CSASPPQWPF	TGCAGTGCTAGCCCTCCCCAGTGGCCGTTT
TRBV27	NA	TRBJ2-7	NA	CASSPTTPSVYEQYF	TGTGCCAGCTCTCCCACTACTCCAAGTGTCTACGAGCAGTACTTC
TRBV7-9	TRBD2	TRBJ2-3	NA	CASRQGLAVGDTQYF	TGTGCCAGCAGGCAGGGACTAGCGGTTGGGGATACGCAGTATTTT
TRBV7-2	TRBD2	TRBJ2-7	NA	CASQRLAGISYEQYF	TGTGCCAGCCAGAGGCTAGCGGGGATTTCCTACGAGCAGTACTTC
TRBV7-8	TRBD2	TRBJ2-1	NA	CASRELAGDYNEQFF	TGTGCCAGCAGAGAACTAGCGGGGGACTACAATGAGCAGTTCTTC
TRBV7-9	NA	TRBJ1-1	few	CASSFLTEMNTEAFF	TGTGCCAGCAGCTTCCTTACAGAGATGAACACTGAAGCTTTCTTT
TRBV13	TRBD1	TRBJ1-6	NA	CASSPLGTDGSPLHF	TGTGCCAGCAGTCCGTTAGGGACAGATGGGTCACCCCTCCACTTT
TRBV30	NA	TRBJ1-5	NA	CAWSGDSNQPQHF	TGTGCCTGGAGCGGGGATAGCAATCAGCCCCAGCATTTT
TRBV5-6	NA	TRBJ1-2	NA	CASSLWEYGYTF	TGTGCCAGCAGCTTGTGGGAGTATGGCTACACCTTC
TRBV19	NA	TRBJ1-1	NA	CASRTVGNTEAFF	TGTGCCAGTCGAACCGTGGGTAACACTGAAGCTTTCTTT
TRBV5-5	TRBD1	TRBJ1-5	NA	CASSPQGDSNQPQHF	TGTGCCAGCAGCCCACAGGGGGATAGCAATCAGCCCCAGCATTTT
TRBV5-6	NA	TRBJ2-3	NA	CASSSRVWGTDTQYF	TGTGCCAGCAGCTCCCGAGTGTGGGGAACAGATACGCAGTATTTT
TRBV15	NA	TRBJ1-4	NA	CATSRDRRGEKLFF	TGTGCCACCAGCAGAGATCGGCGAGGCGAAAAACTGTTTTTT
TRBV19	NA	TRBJ2-3	NA	CARRGGRDTQYF	TGTGCCAGGAGGGGGGGGCGAGATACGCAGTATTTT
TRBV7-6	NA	TRBJ2-5	NA	CASSLQGLQETQYF	TGTGCCAGCAGCTTACAGGGGCTCCAAGAGACCCAGTACTTC
TRBV11-2	TRBD2	TRBJ2-1	few	CASSLGRLAGLSSYNEQFF	TGTGCCAGCAGCTTAGGGCGACTAGCGGGGTTGAGCTCCTACAATGAGCAGTTCTTC
TRBV6-1	TRBD2	TRBJ2-3	few	CASSLEAGGPDTQYF	TGTGCCAGCAGCCTTGAAGCGGGGGGGCCTGATACGCAGTATTTT
TRBV10-1	NA	TRBJ1-1	once	CASSDWGGTEAFF	TGCGCCAGCAGTGATTGGGGGGGAACTGAAGCTTTCTTT
TRBV5-1	TRBD1	TRBJ2-3	few	CASSSGQATDTQYF	TGCGCCAGCAGCTCGGGACAGGCCACAGATACGCAGTATTTT
TRBV7-9	NA	TRBJ1-1	NA	CASSLAQGETEAFF	TGTGCCAGCAGCTTAGCGCAAGGAGAAACTGAAGCTTTCTTT
TRBV28	NA	TRBJ1-5	NA	CASSLFFEGWQPQHF	TGTGCCAGCAGTTTATTCTTCGAGGGCTGGCAGCCCCAGCATTTT
TRBV6-4	NA	TRBJ2-1	NA	CASSDSAGSYNEQFF	TGTGCCAGCAGTGACTCAGCGGGCTCCTACAATGAGCAGTTCTTC
TRBV7-9	TRBD1	TRBJ1-5	NA	CASSLAAPGQGSLQPQHF	TGTGCCAGCAGCTTAGCGGCCCCGGGACAGGGGTCACTGCAGCCCCAGCATTTT
TRBV15	TRBD1	TRBJ2-7	NA	CATSREQGGYEQYF	TGTGCCACCAGCAGAGAACAGGGGGGCTACGAGCAGTACTTC